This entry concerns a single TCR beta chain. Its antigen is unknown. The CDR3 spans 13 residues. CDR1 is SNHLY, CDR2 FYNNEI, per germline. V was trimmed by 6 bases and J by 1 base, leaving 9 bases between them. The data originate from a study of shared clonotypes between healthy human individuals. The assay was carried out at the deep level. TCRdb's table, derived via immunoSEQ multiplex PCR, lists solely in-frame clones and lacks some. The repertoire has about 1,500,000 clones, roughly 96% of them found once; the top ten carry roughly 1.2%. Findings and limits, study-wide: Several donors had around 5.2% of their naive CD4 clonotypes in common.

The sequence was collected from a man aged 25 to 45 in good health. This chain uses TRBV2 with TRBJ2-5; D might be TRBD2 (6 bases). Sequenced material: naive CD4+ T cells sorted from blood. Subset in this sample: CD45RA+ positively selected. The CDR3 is CASSRDFQETQYF. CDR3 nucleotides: TGTGCCAGCAGCCGGGACTTCCAAGAGACCCAGTACTTC.